This T cell receptor (beta chain) derives from a study of blood T cell repertoires in COVID-19. Only in-frame clones appear in the TCRdb table, and some are missing; sequencing was by immunoSEQ multiplex PCR. The sample lists 250,000 or so clones; about 89% were seen once. Germline CDR1 is SGDLS and CDR2 is YYNGEE. The J segment lost 8 bases and the V segment lost 7 bases, leaving 4 bases of the junction unmatched. The CDR3 is 11 amino acids. Sequencing was performed on peripheral blood. The genes are TRBV9 and TRBJ1-2; 8 positions match TRBD1. This clonotype was sampled from a man in his forties with active or convalescent COVID-19. CDR3 in amino acids: CASGTGGGYTF. CDR3 bases: TGTGCCAGCGGGACAGGAGGAGGCTACACCTTC. Based on the CDR3 plus reference TRBV9 and TRBJ1-2, the full variable domain is DSGVTQTPKHLITATGQRVTLRCSPRSGDLSVYWYQQSLDQGLQFLIQYYNGEERAKGNILERFSAQQFPDLHSELNLSSLELGDSALYFCASGTGGGYTFGSGTRLTVV.